A selection of T cell receptor beta chains follows, all from one sample in a study of regulatory T cells in long-lasting Graves disease. TCRdb re-called the multiplex PCR reads through MiXCR, storing one row per CDR3 protein. The sample includes approximately 400,000 distinct CDR3 sequences, under 15% of them seen just once. This sample was shared with a second study, whose subject was T cells in Graves' hyperthyroidism and ophthalmopathy.

Sample: peripheral blood mononuclear cells (PBMCs), taken at new diagnosis, from a patient treated with antithyroid drugs. These receptors came from a woman in her twenties or thirties with Graves disease. Each CDR3 is given with its conserved first and last residue. The order of the fields is CDR3 length, J gene, clone size, V gene, CDR3 protein. Rows give clone size only sometimes, using once, few, many, or a class for an expanded clone.

18,TRBJ2-2,few,TRBV19,CASSTLGGSGVNTGELFF
14,TRBJ2-1,many,TRBV27,CASSRQDSYNEQFF
15,TRBJ1-4,few,TRBV3-1,CASSHSDREDEKLFF
15,TRBJ2-5,many,TRBV6-7,CASSPGAEDKETQYF
14,TRBJ2-2,few,TRBV6-7,CASIPSANTGELFF
13,TRBJ1-5,many,TRBV20-1,CSARLGGSQPQHF
14,TRBJ1-5,many,TRBV24-1,CATSGPGGNQPQHF
16,TRBJ1-4,NA,TRBV11-2,CASSLEGDYSNGKLFF
13,TRBJ1-6,many,TRBV11-3,CASSLDDGAPLHF
14,TRBJ1-2,few,TRBV7-9,CASSPEGGAYGYTF
16,TRBJ2-3,once,TRBV6-4,CASSPRAGGGTDTQYF
14,TRBJ2-1,many,TRBV6-5,CASSYLAGVVAQFF
16,TRBJ2-3,many,TRBV7-8,CASSKKRERGTDTQYF
14,TRBJ1-5,many,TRBV6-1,CASRALVGNQPQHF
15,TRBJ2-1,many,TRBV6-1,CASNPFQGAYNEQFF
13,TRBJ1-6,many,TRBV11-3,CASSLDLARAIHF
15,TRBJ2-3,many,TRBV28,CASSGTSGGRDTQYF
13,TRBJ2-7,many,TRBV20-1,CSATSGTGYEQYF
16,TRBJ2-1,many,TRBV7-8,CASTKTGTSGYNEQFF
13,TRBJ2-1,few,TRBV3-1,CASSQTGDNEQFF
11,TRBJ1-1,many,TRBV20-1,CSARPGTEAFF
15,TRBJ2-7,many,TRBV5-1,CASSLDGTGFNEQYF
14,TRBJ2-5,few,TRBV20-1,CSAGSSGSGKTQYF
15,TRBJ2-1,NA,TRBV20-1,CSASRPAGAGNEQSF
14,TRBJ2-7,many,TRBV3-1,CASSLPDNPYEQYF
16,TRBJ2-1,few,TRBV4-2,CASSQALLDFLDEQFF
15,TRBJ1-3,many,TRBV7-8,CASSLAGTAGNTIYF
15,TRBJ2-7,many,TRBV5-1,CASSYTGTGLDEQYF
16,TRBJ2-5,many,TRBV11-3,CASSLRQGGWQETQYF
15,TRBJ2-3,many,TRBV5-1,CASSLPRGFSDTQYF
15,TRBJ1-2,few,TRBV4-1,CASSQDEGLVYGYTF
14,TRBJ2-3,many,TRBV7-9,CASPGTRGDGTQYF
15,TRBJ2-1,many,TRBV7-3,CASSLTPSGRAEQFF
12,TRBJ2-5,NA,TRBV20-1,CSAKQGLGTQYF
12,NA,many,TRBV13,CATSGRAETQYF
15,TRBJ2-5,many,TRBV6-2/TRBV6-3,CASNPTSGVQETQYF
15,TRBJ2-1,NA,TRBV5-1,CASSPTSGCDNEQFF
14,TRBJ2-7,many,TRBV11-2,CASSSYQGTYEQYF
19,TRBJ1-1,few,TRBV20-1,CSARDLILFMSLGATEAFF
16,TRBJ2-3,many,TRBV4-1,CASSQAQGSRTDTQYF
15,TRBJ1-2,many,TRBV12-3/TRBV12-4,CASSFAGGANYGYTF
15,TRBJ1-3,NA,TRBV27,CASSLSWGAGNTIYF
16,TRBJ2-3,many,TRBV5-1,CASSSGGRGTYGTQYF
13,TRBJ2-7,NA,TRBV20-1,CSAVGTSVDEQYF
12,TRBJ2-7,NA,TRBV24-1,CATNGRGHEQYF